This T cell receptor (beta chain) was recovered during a study of T cell responses to AZD1222 COVID-19 vaccine. Trimming at V came to 4 bases and at J to 10 bases, leaving 15 bases not matched to a gene. Germline assignment: CDR1 SGHNT and CDR2 YENEEA. This CDR3 comprises 16 residues. Repertoires were generated with immunoSEQ multiplex PCR, while TCRdb's copy carries only in-frame clones and drops some. The table lists some 150,000 clones, approximately 95% of them singletons. The TCR sequence derives from an adult in good health. The chain employs TRBV11-3 and TRBJ2-1, with TRBD2 matching 8 bases. This specimen was peripheral blood, taken on day 0 of MenACWY control vaccination. CDR3 in amino acids: CASSWSGTSGVLEQFF. CDR3 sequence (DNA): TGTGCCAGCAGCTGGAGCGGGACTAGTGGGGTTTTGGAGCAGTTCTTC.